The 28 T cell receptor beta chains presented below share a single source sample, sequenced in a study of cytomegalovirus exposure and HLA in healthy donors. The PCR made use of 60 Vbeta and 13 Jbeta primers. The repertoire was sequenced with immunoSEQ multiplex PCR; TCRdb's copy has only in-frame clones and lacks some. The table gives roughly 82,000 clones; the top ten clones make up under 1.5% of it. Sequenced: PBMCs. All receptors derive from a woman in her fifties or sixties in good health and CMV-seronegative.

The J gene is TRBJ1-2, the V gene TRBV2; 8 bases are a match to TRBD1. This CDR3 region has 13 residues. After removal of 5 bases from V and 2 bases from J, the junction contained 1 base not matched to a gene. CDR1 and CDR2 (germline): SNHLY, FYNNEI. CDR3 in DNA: TGTGCCAGCAGTAGGACAGGGAACTATGGCTACACCTTC. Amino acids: CASSRTGNYGYTF.

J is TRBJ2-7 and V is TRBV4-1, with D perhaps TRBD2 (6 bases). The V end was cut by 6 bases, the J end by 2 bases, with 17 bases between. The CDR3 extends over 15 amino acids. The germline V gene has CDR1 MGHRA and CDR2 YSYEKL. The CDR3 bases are TGCGCCAGCAGTCCTGGGGCTAGCGTCACCTACGAGCAGTACTTC. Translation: CASSPGASVTYEQYF.

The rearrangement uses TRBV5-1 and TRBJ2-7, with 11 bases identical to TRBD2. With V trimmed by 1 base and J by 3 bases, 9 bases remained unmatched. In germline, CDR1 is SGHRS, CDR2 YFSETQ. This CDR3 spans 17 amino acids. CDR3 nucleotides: TGCGCCAGCAGCTTGACCTCCGGGACTAGCGGACGCTACGAGCAGTACTTC. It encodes CASSLTSGTSGRYEQYF.

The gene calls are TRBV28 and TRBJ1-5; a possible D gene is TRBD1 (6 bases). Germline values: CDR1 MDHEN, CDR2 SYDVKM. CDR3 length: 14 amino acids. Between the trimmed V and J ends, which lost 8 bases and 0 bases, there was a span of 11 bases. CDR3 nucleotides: TGTGCCAGCGGGGGGGGGCCTAGCAATCAGCCCCAGCATTTT. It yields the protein CASGGGPSNQPQHF.

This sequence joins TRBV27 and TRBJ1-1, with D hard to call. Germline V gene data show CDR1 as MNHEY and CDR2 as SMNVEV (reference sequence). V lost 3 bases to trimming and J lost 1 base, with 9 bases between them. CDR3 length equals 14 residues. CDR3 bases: TGTGCCAGCAGTTTGGGCCGGAAGAACACTGAAGCTTTCTTT. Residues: CASSLGRKNTEAFF.

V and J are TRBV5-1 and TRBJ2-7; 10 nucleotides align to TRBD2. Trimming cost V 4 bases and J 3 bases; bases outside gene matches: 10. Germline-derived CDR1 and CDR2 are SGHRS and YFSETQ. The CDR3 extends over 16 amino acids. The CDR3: CASSPASGSIHYEQYF. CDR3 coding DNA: TGCGCCAGCAGCCCGGCTAGCGGGAGCATCCACTACGAGCAGTACTTC.

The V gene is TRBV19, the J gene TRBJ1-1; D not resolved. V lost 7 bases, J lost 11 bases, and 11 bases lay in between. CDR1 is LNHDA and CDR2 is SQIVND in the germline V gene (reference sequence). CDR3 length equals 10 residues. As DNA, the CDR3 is TGTGCCAGTATCGGGAGAGGTGCTTTCTTT. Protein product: CASIGRGAFF.

In DNA form, the CDR3 reads TGTGCCACCAGCAGAGATCGGGGACTAGCGGGAGTAGAGCAGTTCTTC. Translation gives CATSRDRGLAGVEQFF. The chain recombines TRBV15 with TRBJ2-1, with TRBD2 identical over 14 bases. The CDR3 runs 16 residues. The V gene end was trimmed by 0 bases and the J gene end by 10 bases; junction bases not matched to a gene: 5. Germline-derived CDR1 and CDR2 are LNHNV and YYDKDF (reference sequence).

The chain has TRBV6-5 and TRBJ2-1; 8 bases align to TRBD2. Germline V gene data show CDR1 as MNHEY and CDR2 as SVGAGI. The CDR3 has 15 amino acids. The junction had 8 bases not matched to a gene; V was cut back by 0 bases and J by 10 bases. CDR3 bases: TGTGCCAGCAGTTACTCTTGGCTAGCGGGTGGGGAGCAGTTCTTC. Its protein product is CASSYSWLAGGEQFF.

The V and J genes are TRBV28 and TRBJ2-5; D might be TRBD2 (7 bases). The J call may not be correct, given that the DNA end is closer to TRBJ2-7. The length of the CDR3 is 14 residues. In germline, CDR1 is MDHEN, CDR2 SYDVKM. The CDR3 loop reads CASSRGGVSYEQYF. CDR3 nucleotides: TGTGCCAGCAGCCGAGGGGGGGTATCCTACGAGCAGTACTTC.

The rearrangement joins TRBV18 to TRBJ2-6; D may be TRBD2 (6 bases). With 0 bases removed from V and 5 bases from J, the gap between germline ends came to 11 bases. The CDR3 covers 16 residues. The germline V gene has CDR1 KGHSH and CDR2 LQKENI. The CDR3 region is CASSPPGTGRANVLTF. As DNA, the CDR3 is TGTGCCAGCTCACCACCGGGGACTGGTAGGGCCAACGTCCTGACTTTC.

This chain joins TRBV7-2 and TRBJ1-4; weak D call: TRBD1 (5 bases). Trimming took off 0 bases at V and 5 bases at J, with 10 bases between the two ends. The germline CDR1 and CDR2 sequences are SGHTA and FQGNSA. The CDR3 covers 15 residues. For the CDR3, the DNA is TGTGCCAGCAGCTTAGCCGGGACTACCAATGAAAAACTGTTTTTT. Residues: CASSLAGTTNEKLFF.

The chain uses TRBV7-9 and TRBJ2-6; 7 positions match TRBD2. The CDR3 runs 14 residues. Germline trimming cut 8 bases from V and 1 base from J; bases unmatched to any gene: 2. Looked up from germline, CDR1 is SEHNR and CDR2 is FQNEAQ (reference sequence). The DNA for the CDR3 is TGTGCCAGCGGGAGGGCGTCTGGGGCCAACGTCCTGACTTTC. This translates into CASGRASGANVLTF.

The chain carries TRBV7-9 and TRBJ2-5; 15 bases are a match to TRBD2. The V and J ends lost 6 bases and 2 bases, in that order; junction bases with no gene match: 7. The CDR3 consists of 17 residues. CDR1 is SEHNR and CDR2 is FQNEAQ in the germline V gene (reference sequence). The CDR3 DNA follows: TGTGCCAGCAGTACAGGACTAGCGGGAGGGCCGCAAGAGACCCAGTACTTC. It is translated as CASSTGLAGGPQETQYF. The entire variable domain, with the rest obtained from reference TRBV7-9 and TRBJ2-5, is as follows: DTGVSQNPRHKITKRGQNVTFRCDPISEHNRLYWYRQTLGQGPEFLTYFQNEAQLEKSRLLSDRFSAERPKGSFSTLEIQRTEQGDSAMYLCASSTGLAGGPQETQYFGPGTRLLVL.

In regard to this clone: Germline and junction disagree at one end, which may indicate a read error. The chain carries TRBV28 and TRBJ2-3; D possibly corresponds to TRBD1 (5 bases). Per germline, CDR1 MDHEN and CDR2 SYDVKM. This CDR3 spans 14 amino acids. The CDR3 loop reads CASSLMTPTGTQYF. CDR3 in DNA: TGTGCCAGCAGTTTAATGACTCCTACAGGTACGCAGTATTTT.

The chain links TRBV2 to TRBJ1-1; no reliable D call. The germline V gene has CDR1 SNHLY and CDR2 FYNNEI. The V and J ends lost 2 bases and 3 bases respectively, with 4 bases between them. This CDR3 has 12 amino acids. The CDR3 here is CASSEQYTEAFF. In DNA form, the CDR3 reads TGTGCCAGCAGTGAACAGTACACTGAAGCTTTCTTT. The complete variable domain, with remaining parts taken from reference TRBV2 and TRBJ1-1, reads EPEVTQTPSHQVTQMGQEVILRCVPISNHLYFYWYRQILGQKVEFLVSFYNNEISEKSEIFDDQFSVERPDGSNFTLKIRSTKLEDSAMYFCASSEQYTEAFFGQGTRLTVV.

CDR3 region: CAWRASGRTGAQYF. The CDR3 bases are TGTGCCTGGAGGGCTAGCGGGAGGACGGGGGCCCAGTACTTC. This sequence joins TRBV30 and TRBJ2-5, with 11 positions matching TRBD2. CDR1 is GTSNPN, CDR2 SVGIG, per germline (reference sequence). The V gene end was trimmed by 3 bases and the J gene end by 9 bases; junction bases not matched to a gene: 9. The CDR3 runs to 14 residues.

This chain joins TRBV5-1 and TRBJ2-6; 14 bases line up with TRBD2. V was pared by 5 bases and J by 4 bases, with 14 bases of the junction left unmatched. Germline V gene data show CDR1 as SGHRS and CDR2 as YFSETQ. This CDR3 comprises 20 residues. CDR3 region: CASRGPHRLAGGPGANVLTF. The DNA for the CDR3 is TGCGCCAGCAGAGGCCCCCACCGACTAGCGGGAGGGCCCGGGGCCAACGTCCTGACTTTC.

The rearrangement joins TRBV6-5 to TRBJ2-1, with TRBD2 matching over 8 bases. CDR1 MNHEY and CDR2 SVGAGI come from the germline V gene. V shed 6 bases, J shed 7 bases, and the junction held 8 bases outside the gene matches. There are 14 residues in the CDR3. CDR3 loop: CASRKSGSWNEQFF. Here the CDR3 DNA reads TGTGCCAGCAGAAAGAGCGGGAGTTGGAATGAGCAGTTCTTC.

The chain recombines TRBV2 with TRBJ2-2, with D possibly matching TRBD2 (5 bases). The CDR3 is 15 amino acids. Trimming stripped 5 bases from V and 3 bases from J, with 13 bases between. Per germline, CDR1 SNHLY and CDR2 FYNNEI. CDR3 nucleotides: TGTGCCAGCAGTCGAGAAAGGGAGCACACCGGGGAGCTGTTTTTT. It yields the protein CASSREREHTGELFF.

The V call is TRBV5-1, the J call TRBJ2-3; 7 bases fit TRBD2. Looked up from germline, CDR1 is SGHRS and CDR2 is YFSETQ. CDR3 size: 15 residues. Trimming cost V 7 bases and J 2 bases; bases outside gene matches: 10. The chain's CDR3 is CASQETGRDTDTQYF. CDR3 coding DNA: TGCGCCAGCCAAGAGACGGGGAGGGACACAGATACGCAGTATTTT.

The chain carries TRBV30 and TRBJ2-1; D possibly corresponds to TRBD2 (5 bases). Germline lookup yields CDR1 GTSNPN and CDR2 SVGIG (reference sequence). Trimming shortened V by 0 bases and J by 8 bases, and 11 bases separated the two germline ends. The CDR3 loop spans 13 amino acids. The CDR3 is CAWSVRGSDEQFF. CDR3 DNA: TGTGCCTGGAGTGTACGGGGATCGGATGAGCAGTTCTTC.

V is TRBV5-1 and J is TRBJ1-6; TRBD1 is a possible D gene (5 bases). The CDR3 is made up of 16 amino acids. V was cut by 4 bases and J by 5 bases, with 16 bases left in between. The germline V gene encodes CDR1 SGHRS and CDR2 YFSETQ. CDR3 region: CASSTSGVRNNSPLHF. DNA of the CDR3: TGCGCCAGCAGCACCTCGGGGGTTCGGAATAATTCACCCCTCCACTTT. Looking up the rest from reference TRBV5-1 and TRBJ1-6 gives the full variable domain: KAGVTQTPRYLIKTRGQQVTLSCSPISGHRSVSWYQQTPGQGLQFLFEYFSETQRNKGNFPGRFSGRQFSNSRSEMNVSTLELGDSALYLCASSTSGVRNNSPLHFGNGTRLTVT.

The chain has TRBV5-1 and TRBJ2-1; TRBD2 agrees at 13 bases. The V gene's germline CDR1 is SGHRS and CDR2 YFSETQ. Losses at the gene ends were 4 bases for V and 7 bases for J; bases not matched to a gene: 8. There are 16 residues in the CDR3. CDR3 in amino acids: CASSPTTSGRANEQFF. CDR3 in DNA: TGCGCCAGCAGCCCAACTACTAGCGGGAGGGCGAATGAGCAGTTCTTC.

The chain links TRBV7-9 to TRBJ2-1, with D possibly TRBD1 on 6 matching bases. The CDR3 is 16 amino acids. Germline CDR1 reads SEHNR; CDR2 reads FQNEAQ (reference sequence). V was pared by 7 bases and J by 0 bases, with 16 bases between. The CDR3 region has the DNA TGTGCCAGCACCCCCCCCGGGACAACCTCCTACAATGAGCAGTTCTTC. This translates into CASTPPGTTSYNEQFF.

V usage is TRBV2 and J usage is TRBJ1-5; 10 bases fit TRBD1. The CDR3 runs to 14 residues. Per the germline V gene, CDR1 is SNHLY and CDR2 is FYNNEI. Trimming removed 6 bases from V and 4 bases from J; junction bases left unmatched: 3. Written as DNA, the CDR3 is TGTGCCAGCAGGGGGACAGGGGATAATCAGCCCCAGCATTTT. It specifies CASRGTGDNQPQHF.

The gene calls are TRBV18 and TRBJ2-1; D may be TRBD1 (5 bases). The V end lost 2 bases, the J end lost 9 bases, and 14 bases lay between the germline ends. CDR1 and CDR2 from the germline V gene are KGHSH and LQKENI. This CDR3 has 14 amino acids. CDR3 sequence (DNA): TGTGCCAGCTCACCAAGCCAGGCCAGGGCTGAGCAGTTCTTC. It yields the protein CASSPSQARAEQFF.

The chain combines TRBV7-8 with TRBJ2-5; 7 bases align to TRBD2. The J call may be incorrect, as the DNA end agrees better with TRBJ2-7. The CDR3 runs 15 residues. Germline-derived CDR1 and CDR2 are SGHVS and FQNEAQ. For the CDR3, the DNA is TGTGCCAGCAGCTTAGACGGCGGGAGCTCCTACGAGCAGTACTTC. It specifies CASSLDGGSSYEQYF.